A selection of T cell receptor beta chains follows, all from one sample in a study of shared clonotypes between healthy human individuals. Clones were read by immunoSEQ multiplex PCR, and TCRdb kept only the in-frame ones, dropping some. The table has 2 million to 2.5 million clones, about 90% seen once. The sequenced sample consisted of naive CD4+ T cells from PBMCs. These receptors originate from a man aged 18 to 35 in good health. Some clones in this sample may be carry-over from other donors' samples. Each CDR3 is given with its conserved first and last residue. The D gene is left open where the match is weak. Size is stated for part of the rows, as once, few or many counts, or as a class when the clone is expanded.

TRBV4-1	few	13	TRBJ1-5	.	CASSQGSDQPQHF	TGCGCCAGCAGCCAAGGGTCGGATCAGCCCCAGCATTTT
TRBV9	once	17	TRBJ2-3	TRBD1	CASSRTGGTTMQDTQYF	TGTGCCAGCAGTCGGACAGGGGGGACTACCATGCAAGATACGCAGTATTTT
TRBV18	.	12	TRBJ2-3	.	CASSPPGSTQYF	TGTGCCAGCTCACCACCTGGAAGTACGCAGTATTTT
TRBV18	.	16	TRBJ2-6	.	CASSPQGQAGANVLTF	TGTGCCAGCTCACCACAGGGCCAAGCTGGGGCCAACGTCCTGACTTTC
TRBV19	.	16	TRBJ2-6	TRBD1	CASSRGQLSGANVLTF	TGTGCCAGTAGTAGGGGACAGCTATCTGGGGCCAACGTCCTGACTTTC
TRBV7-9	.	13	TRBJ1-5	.	CASSPGSDQPQHF	TGTGCCAGCAGCCCCGGGAGCGATCAGCCCCAGCATTTT
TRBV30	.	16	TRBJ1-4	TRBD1	CAWSDLGQGNNEKLFF	TGTGCCTGGAGTGACCTCGGACAGGGGAATAATGAAAAACTGTTTTTT
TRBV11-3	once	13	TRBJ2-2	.	CASSLDTTGELFF	TGTGCCAGCAGCTTAGATACCACCGGGGAGCTGTTTTTT
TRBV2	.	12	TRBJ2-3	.	CASTQGRDTQYF	TGTGCCAGCACTCAAGGCAGGGATACGCAGTATTTT
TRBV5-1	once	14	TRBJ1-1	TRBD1	CASSVGQRNTEAFF	TGCGCCAGCAGCGTGGGACAGAGGAACACTGAAGCTTTCTTT
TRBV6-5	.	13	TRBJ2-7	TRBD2	CASRRLAAYEQYF	TGTGCCAGCAGGCGACTAGCGGCCTACGAGCAGTACTTC
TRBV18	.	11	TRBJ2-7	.	CASSPNYEQYF	TGTGCCAGCTCACCGAATTACGAGCAGTACTTC
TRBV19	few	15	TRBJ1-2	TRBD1	CASSIGTGVAEGYTF	TGTGCCAGTAGTATTGGGACAGGGGTTGCGGAGGGCTACACCTTC
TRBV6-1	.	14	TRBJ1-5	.	CATTPYDSNQPQHF	TGTGCCACCACCCCGTACGATAGCAATCAGCCCCAGCATTTT
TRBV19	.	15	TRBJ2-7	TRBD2	CASRLAGGLNYEQYF	TGTGCCAGCAGACTAGCGGGAGGCCTCAACTACGAGCAGTACTTC
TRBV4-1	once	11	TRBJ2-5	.	CASTGMETQYF	TGCGCCAGCACTGGGATGGAGACCCAGTACTTC
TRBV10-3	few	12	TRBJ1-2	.	CAISDSGYGYTF	TGTGCCATCAGTGATTCAGGGTATGGCTACACCTTC
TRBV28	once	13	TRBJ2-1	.	CASSFDSYNEQFF	TGTGCCAGCAGTTTTGACTCCTACAATGAGCAGTTCTTC
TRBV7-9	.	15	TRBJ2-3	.	CASSLGSQGRDTQYF	TGTGCCAGCAGCTTAGGGTCTCAGGGTCGGGATACGCAGTATTTT
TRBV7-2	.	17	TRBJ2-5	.	CASSLLPFSGIQETQYF	TGTGCCAGCAGCTTACTCCCCTTTTCGGGGATTCAAGAGACCCAGTACTTC
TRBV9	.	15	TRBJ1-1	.	CASSVGVGQNTEAFF	TGTGCCAGCAGCGTAGGGGTAGGACAGAACACTGAAGCTTTCTTT
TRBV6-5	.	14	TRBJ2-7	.	CASRTPGAAYEQYF	TGTGCCAGCAGAACCCCGGGAGCCGCCTACGAGCAGTACTTC
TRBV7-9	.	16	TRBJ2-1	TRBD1	CASSLARQGARNEQFF	TGTGCCAGCAGCTTAGCGCGGCAGGGGGCGCGCAATGAGCAGTTCTTC
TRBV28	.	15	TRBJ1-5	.	CASLSRYYSNQPQHF	TGTGCCAGCTTGTCCAGATACTATAGCAATCAGCCCCAGCATTTT
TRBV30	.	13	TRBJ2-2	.	CAWTEANTGELFF	TGTGCCTGGACAGAGGCGAACACCGGGGAGCTGTTTTTT
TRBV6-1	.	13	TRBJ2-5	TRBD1	CASMGTGHETQYF	TGTGCCAGCATGGGGACAGGGCATGAGACCCAGTACTTC
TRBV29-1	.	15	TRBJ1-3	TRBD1	CSAVTGAIPGNTIYF	TGCAGCGCCGTGACAGGGGCCATCCCGGGAAACACCATATATTTT
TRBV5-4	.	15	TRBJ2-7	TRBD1	CASSPTLGTDYEQYF	TGTGCCAGCAGCCCCACACTCGGGACAGACTACGAGCAGTACTTC
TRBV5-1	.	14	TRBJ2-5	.	CASSSGTYQETQYF	TGCGCCAGCAGCTCGGGGACTTACCAAGAGACCCAGTACTTC
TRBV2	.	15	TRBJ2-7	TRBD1	CASSEGDQGVYEQYF	TGTGCCAGCAGTGAAGGGGATCAGGGGGTTTACGAGCAGTACTTC
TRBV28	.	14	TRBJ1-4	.	CASSSVGDNEKLFF	TGTGCCAGCAGTTCTGTCGGAGACAATGAAAAACTGTTTTTT
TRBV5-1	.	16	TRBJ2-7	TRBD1	CASSLALDRGSYEQYF	TGCGCCAGCAGCTTGGCCCTGGACAGGGGCTCCTACGAGCAGTACTTC
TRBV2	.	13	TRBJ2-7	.	CASRRDGPYEQYF	TGTGCCAGCAGAAGGGACGGCCCCTACGAGCAGTACTTC
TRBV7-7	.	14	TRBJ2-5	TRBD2	CATGGVAGSETQYF	TGTGCCACCGGCGGGGTAGCGGGATCAGAGACCCAGTACTTC
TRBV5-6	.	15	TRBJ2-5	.	CASSLGYRAQETQYF	TGTGCCAGCAGCTTGGGCTACAGGGCCCAAGAGACCCAGTACTTC
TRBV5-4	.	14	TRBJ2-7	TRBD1	CASSPGTGLYEQYF	TGTGCCAGCAGCCCCGGGACAGGGCTTTACGAGCAGTACTTC
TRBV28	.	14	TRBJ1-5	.	CANGGSGGDQPQHF	TGTGCCAACGGGGGGTCGGGCGGTGATCAGCCCCAGCATTTT
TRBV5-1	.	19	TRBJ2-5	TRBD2	CASSLAGTSSLGFQETQYF	TGCGCCAGCAGCTTGGCCGGGACTAGCTCCCTAGGGTTCCAAGAGACCCAGTACTTC
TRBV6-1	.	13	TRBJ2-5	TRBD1	CASRRQGSETQYF	TGTGCCAGCCGCCGACAGGGATCAGAGACCCAGTACTTC
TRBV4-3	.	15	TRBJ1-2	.	CASSQVFQTASGYTF	TGCGCCAGCAGCCAAGTTTTCCAGACCGCGAGCGGCTACACCTTC
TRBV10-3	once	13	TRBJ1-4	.	CAISEMAVEKLFF	TGTGCCATCAGTGAAATGGCAGTTGAAAAACTGTTTTTT
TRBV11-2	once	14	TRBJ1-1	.	CASSSLGGLTEAFF	TGTGCCAGCAGTTCTCTTGGGGGGTTGACTGAAGCTTTCTTT